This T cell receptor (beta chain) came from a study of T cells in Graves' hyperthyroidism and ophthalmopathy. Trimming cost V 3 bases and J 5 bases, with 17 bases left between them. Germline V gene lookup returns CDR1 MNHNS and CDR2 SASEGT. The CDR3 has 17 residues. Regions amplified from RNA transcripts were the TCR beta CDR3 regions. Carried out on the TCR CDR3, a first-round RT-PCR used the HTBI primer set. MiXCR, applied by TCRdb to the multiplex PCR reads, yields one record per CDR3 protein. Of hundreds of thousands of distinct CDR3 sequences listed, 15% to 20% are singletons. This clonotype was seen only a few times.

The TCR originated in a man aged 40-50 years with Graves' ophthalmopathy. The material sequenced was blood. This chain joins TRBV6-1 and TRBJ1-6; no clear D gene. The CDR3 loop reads CASSDPLWRANNSPLHF. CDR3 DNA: TGTGCCAGCAGTGACCCTCTGTGGAGGGCAAATAATTCACCCCTCCACTTT.